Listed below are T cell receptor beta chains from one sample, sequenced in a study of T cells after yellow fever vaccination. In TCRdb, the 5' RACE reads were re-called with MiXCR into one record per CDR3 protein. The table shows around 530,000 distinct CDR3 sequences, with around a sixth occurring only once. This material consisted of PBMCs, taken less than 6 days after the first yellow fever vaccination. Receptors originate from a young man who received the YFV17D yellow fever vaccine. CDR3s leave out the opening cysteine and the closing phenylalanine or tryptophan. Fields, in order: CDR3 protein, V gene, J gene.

CDR3: ASSQKDRVGEQY
V: TRBV4-3
J: TRBJ2-7

CDR3: ASRPTWGALSGEQF
V: TRBV28
J: TRBJ2-1

CDR3: ASSPRVGSGSYNEQF
V: TRBV14
J: TRBJ2-1

CDR3: ASSQGGFHEQY
V: TRBV4-2
J: TRBJ2-7

CDR3: ASSQNFGEQY
V: TRBV7-2
J: TRBJ2-7

CDR3: ASSQDGGSEQY
V: TRBV4-1
J: TRBJ2-7

CDR3: ASSSTGSTGAF
V: TRBV6-1
J: TRBJ1-1

CDR3: ASSLQGLYYGYT
V: TRBV7-8
J: TRBJ1-2

CDR3: ASSSALGVIGANVLT
V: TRBV7-9
J: TRBJ2-6

CDR3: SVAQNPSYTEAF
V: TRBV29-1
J: TRBJ1-1

CDR3: SASGKGTQY
V: TRBV20-1
J: TRBJ2-5

CDR3: ASSLDRYAEAF
V: TRBV7-2
J: TRBJ1-1

CDR3: ASSYQTPSPLH
V: TRBV6-2/TRBV6-3
J: TRBJ1-6

CDR3: ASSRRTSELEQY
V: TRBV4-3
J: TRBJ2-7

CDR3: ASSFANPSYNEQF
V: TRBV5-1
J: TRBJ2-1

CDR3: ASSRGGQGGVNTEAF
V: TRBV5-4
J: TRBJ1-1

CDR3: ASMLGPAEGELF
V: TRBV6-5
J: TRBJ2-2

CDR3: ATSPMGTGLKDEQF
V: TRBV24-1
J: TRBJ2-1

CDR3: ATSDFAGGVSSDTQY
V: TRBV24-1
J: TRBJ2-3

CDR3: ASSSRVEQF
V: TRBV2
J: TRBJ2-1

CDR3: SARDLDSTEAF
V: TRBV20-1
J: TRBJ1-1

CDR3: SASVDSSTDTQY
V: TRBV20-1
J: TRBJ2-3

CDR3: ASSLEVRDSTDTQY
V: TRBV5-1
J: TRBJ2-3

CDR3: ASSPPGHPVPYEQY
V: TRBV18
J: TRBJ2-7

CDR3: SVQRTSGKETQY
V: TRBV29-1
J: TRBJ2-5

CDR3: ASSTQGRGTEAF
V: TRBV19
J: TRBJ1-1

CDR3: ASSPGTSGNEQF
V: TRBV18
J: TRBJ2-1

CDR3: ASSLADGDTEAF
V: TRBV5-8
J: TRBJ1-1

CDR3: ASSNPGGGLEEY
V: TRBV2
J: TRBJ2-3

CDR3: ASSEDRIYTGELF
V: TRBV7-8
J: TRBJ2-2

CDR3: ASSDGQGAGNEKLF
V: TRBV6-1
J: TRBJ1-4

CDR3: ASSKAPPGQGPNTEAF
V: TRBV21-1
J: TRBJ1-1

CDR3: ASSQGSTPNYGYT
V: TRBV3-1
J: TRBJ1-2

CDR3: ASSQDRGRWGYT
V: TRBV4-1
J: TRBJ1-2

CDR3: ASSQAPERGTDTQY
V: TRBV4-1
J: TRBJ2-3

CDR3: ASSKASWGGGYQETQY
V: TRBV6-1
J: TRBJ2-5

CDR3: SARDGGQGNEQF
V: TRBV20-1
J: TRBJ2-1

CDR3: ASSYSPINYGYT
V: TRBV6-2/TRBV6-3
J: TRBJ1-2

CDR3: ATSGWGTGGDEQF
V: TRBV24-1
J: TRBJ2-1

CDR3: ASSLEGRAYNEQF
V: TRBV5-1
J: TRBJ2-1

CDR3: ASSLGGGAGANVLT
V: TRBV5-4
J: TRBJ2-6

CDR3: ASGGYEQY
V: TRBV12-5
J: TRBJ2-7

CDR3: ASSATLGLSTGELF
V: TRBV7-9
J: TRBJ2-2

CDR3: ASSSAVGEQF
V: TRBV12-3/TRBV12-4
J: TRBJ2-1

CDR3: ASSLVALLRDTQY
V: TRBV7-2
J: TRBJ2-3

CDR3: ASSSPEGRDVTQPQH
V: TRBV5-8
J: TRBJ1-5

CDR3: ASRLGGADTGELF
V: TRBV5-4
J: TRBJ2-2

CDR3: SARVVAGQGHYGYT
V: TRBV20-1
J: TRBJ1-2

CDR3: ASSSTAFYNSPLH
V: TRBV7-3
J: TRBJ1-6

CDR3: SSTGGHYNEQF
V: TRBV20-1
J: TRBJ2-1

CDR3: ASRAIDSYNEQF
V: TRBV6-2/TRBV6-3
J: TRBJ2-1

CDR3: ASRDPGGPTGELF
V: TRBV4-2
J: TRBJ2-2

CDR3: ASSQDGPPDF
V: TRBV14
J: TRBJ1-1

CDR3: ASSSLAGGSYNEQF
V: TRBV5-1
J: TRBJ2-1